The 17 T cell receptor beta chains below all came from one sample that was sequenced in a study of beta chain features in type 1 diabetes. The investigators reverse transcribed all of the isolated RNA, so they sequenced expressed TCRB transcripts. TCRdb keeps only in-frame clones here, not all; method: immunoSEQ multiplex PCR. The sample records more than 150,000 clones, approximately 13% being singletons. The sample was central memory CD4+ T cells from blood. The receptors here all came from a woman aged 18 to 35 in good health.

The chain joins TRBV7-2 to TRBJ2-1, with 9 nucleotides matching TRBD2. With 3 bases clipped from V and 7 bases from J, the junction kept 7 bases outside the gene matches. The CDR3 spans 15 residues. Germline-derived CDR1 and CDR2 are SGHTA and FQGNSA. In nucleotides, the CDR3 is TGTGCCAGCAGCTTGGAAGCGGGAGGTTTTAATGAGCAGTTCTTC. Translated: CASSLEAGGFNEQFF.

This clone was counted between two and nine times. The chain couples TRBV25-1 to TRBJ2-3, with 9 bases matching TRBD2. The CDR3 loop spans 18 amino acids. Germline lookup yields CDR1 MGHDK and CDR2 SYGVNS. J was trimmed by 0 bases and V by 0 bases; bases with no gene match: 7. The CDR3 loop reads CASSEYRREGRSTDTQYF. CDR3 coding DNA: TGTGCCAGCAGTGAATATCGGCGGGAGGGTCGAAGCACAGATACGCAGTATTTT.

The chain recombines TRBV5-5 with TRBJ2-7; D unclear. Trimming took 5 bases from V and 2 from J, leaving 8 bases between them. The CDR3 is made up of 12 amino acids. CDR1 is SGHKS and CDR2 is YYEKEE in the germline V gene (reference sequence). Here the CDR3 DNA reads TGTGCCAGCAGAACTGACACCTACGAGCAGTACTTC. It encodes CASRTDTYEQYF.

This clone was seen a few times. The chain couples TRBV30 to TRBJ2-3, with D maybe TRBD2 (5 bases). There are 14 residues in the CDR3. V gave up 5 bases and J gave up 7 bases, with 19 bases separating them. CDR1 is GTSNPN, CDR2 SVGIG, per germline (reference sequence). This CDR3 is CAWGLAGVWYTQYF. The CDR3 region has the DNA TGTGCCTGGGGTCTAGCTGGAGTGTGGTATACGCAGTATTTT.

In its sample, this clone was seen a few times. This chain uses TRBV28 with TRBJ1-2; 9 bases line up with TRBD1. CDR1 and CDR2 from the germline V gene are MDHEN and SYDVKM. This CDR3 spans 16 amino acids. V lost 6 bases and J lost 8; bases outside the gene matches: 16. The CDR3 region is CASSWRTGGGSGGYTF. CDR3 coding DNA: TGTGCCAGCAGCTGGAGAACAGGGGGCGGATCGGGGGGCTACACCTTC.

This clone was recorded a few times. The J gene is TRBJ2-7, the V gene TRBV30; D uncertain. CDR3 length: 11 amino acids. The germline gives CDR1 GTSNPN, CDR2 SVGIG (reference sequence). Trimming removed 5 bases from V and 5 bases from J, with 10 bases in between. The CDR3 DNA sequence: TGTGCCTGGGGGCAACTTAACGAGCAGTACTTC. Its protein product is CAWGQLNEQYF.

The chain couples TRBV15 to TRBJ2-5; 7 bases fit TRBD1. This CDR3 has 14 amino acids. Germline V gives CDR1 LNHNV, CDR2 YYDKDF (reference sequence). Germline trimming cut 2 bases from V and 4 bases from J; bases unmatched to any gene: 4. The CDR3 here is CATSRRDSAETQYF. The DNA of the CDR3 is TGTGCCACCAGCAGACGGGACAGTGCAGAGACCCAGTACTTC.

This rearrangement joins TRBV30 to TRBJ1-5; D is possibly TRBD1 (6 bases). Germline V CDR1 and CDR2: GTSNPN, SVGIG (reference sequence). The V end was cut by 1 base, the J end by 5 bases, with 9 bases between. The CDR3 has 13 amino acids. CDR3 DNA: TGTGCCTGGAGTGGAAACAGGGATCAGCCCCAGCATTTT. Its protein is CAWSGNRDQPQHF. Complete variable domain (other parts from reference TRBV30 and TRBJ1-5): SQTIHQWPATLVQPVGSPLSLECTVEGTSNPNLYWYRQAAGRGLQLLFYSVGIGQISSEVPQNLSASRPQDRQFILSSKKLLLSDSGFYLCAWSGNRDQPQHFGDGTRLSIL.

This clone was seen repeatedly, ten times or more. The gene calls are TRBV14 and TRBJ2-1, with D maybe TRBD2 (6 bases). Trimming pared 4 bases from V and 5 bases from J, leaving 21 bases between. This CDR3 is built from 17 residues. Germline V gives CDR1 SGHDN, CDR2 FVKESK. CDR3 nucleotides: TGTGCCAGCAGCCCGCGGGACGGGCTAGCGCCAGACAATGAGCAGTTCTTC. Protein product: CASSPRDGLAPDNEQFF.

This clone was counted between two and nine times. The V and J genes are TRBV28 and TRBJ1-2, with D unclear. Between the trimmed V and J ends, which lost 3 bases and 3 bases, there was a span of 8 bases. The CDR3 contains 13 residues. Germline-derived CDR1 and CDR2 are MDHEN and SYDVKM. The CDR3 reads CASSFISYYGYTF. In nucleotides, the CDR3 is TGTGCCAGCAGTTTTATCAGTTACTATGGCTACACCTTC.

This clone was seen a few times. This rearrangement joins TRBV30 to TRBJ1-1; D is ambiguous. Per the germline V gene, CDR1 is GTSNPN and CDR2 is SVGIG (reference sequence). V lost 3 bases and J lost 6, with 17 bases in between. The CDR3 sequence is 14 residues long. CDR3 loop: CAWRPKTSIPEAFF. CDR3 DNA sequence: TGTGCCTGGAGGCCAAAGACAAGTATCCCTGAAGCTTTCTTT.

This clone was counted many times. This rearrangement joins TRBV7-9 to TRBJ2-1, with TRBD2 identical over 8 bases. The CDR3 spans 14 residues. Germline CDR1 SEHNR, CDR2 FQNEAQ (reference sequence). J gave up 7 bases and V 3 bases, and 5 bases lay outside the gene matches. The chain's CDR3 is CASSLTAGVNEQFF. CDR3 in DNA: TGTGCCAGCAGCTTGACAGCGGGAGTTAATGAGCAGTTCTTC.

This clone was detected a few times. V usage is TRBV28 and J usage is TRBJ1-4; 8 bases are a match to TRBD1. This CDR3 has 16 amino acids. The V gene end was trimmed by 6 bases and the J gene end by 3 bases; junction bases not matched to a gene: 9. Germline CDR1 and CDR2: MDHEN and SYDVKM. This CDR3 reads CASSNRGGRANEKLFF. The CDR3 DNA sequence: TGTGCCAGCAGCAACAGGGGGGGCCGGGCTAATGAAAAACTGTTTTTT.

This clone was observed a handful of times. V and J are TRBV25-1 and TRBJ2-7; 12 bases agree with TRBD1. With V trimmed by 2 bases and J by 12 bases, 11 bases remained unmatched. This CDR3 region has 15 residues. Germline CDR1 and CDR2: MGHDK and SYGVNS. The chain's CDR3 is CASSERGGTGGQAYF. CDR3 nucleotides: TGTGCCAGCAGTGAAAGGGGGGGGACAGGGGGCCAGGCGTACTTC.

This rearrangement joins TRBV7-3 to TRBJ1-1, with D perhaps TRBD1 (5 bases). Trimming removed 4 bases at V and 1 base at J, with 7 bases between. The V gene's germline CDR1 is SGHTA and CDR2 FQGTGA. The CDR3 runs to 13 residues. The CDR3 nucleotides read TGTGCCAGCAGCTCAAGGGGGAACACTGAAGCTTTCTTT. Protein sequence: CASSSRGNTEAFF. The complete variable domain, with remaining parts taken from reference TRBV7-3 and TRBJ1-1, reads GAGVSQTPSNKVTEKGKYVELRCDPISGHTALYWYRQSLGQGPEFLIYFQGTGAADDSGLPNDRFFAVRPEGSVSTLKIQRTERGDSAVYLCASSSRGNTEAFFGQGTRLTVV.

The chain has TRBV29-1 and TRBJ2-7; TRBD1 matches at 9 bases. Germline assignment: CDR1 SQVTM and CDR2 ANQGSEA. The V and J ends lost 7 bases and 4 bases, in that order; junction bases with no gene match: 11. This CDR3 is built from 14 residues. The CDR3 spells CSAMRGTGWYEQYF. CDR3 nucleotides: TGCAGCGCAATGAGGGGGACAGGGTGGTACGAGCAGTACTTC.

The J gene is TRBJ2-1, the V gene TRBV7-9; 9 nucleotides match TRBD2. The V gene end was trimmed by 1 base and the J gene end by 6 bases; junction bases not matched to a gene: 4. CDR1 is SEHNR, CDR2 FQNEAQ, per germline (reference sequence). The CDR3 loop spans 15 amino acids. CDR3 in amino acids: CASSLGASGTNEQFF. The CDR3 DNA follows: TGTGCCAGCAGCTTAGGGGCTAGCGGGACCAATGAGCAGTTCTTC. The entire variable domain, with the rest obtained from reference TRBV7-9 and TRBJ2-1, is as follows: DTGVSQNPRHKITKRGQNVTFRCDPISEHNRLYWYRQTLGQGPEFLTYFQNEAQLEKSRLLSDRFSAERPKGSFSTLEIQRTEQGDSAMYLCASSLGASGTNEQFFGPGTRLTVL.